What follows are 11 T cell receptor beta chains derived from one specimen sequenced in a study of T cells after yellow fever vaccination. One entry per CDR3 protein results from TCRdb running MiXCR on the 5' RACE reads. Of under 350,000 distinct CDR3 sequences in the sample, approximately 4% are singletons; the top ten hold about 22%. The specimen was PBMCs, collected 5 days after the yellow fever booster vaccination. These receptors came from a man between 18 and 29 years old who received the YFV17D yellow fever vaccine.

V and J are TRBV4-3 and TRBJ1-2, with a weak D call TRBD1 (5 bases). The CDR3 extends over 12 amino acids. Germline-derived CDR1 and CDR2 are LGHNA and YSLEER. V gave up 2 bases and J gave up 6 bases, with 7 bases separating them. The CDR3 reads CASSQWGNGYTF. The CDR3 DNA follows: TGCGCCAGCAGCCAATGGGGGAATGGCTACACCTTC.

This clonotype turned up a few times. The chain employs TRBV5-1 and TRBJ2-7; no clear D. The CDR3 length is 13 residues. Trimming pared 1 base from V and 6 bases from J, leaving 11 bases between. Per germline, CDR1 SGHRS and CDR2 YFSETQ. CDR3 nucleotides: TGCGCCAGCAGCTTGCAAGGGTACCGCGAGCAGTACTTC. This sequence encodes CASSLQGYREQYF. The full variable domain, with the rest looked up from reference TRBV5-1 and TRBJ2-7, is KAGVTQTPRYLIKTRGQQVTLSCSPISGHRSVSWYQQTPGQGLQFLFEYFSETQRNKGNFPGRFSGRQFSNSRSEMNVSTLELGDSALYLCASSLQGYREQYFGPGTRLTVT.

A few counts support this clonotype. The chain recombines TRBV18 with TRBJ2-5; no reliable D call. The CDR3 has 15 amino acids. With 2 bases removed from V and 5 bases from J, the gap between germline ends came to 15 bases. Germline values: CDR1 KGHSH, CDR2 LQKENI. CDR3 loop: CASSPSPVQSETQYF. The CDR3 DNA reads as TGTGCCAGCTCACCATCCCCCGTGCAAAGTGAGACCCAGTACTTC.

This clonotype was recorded a few times. The J gene is TRBJ2-1, the V gene TRBV5-1; 8 bases map to TRBD2. V dropped 7 bases and J dropped 6; count of bases not matched to a gene: 9. Looked up from germline, CDR1 is SGHRS and CDR2 is YFSETQ. This CDR3 has 14 amino acids. The CDR3 spells CASFGGAILNEQFF. As DNA, the CDR3 is TGCGCCAGCTTCGGGGGGGCTATTCTCAATGAGCAGTTCTTC.

The chain joins TRBV29-1 to TRBJ1-1, with 8 bases lining up with TRBD1. Germline CDR1 reads SQVTM; CDR2 reads ANQGSEA. CDR3 length: 14 amino acids. J lost 1 base, V lost 6 bases, and 7 bases had no gene match. CDR3 protein: CSVDRGMGNTEAFF. The CDR3 region has the DNA TGCAGCGTCGACAGGGGAATGGGGAACACTGAAGCTTTCTTT.

This clonotype was recorded at least ten times. The chain is built from TRBV6-6 and TRBJ2-3; D may be TRBD2 (6 bases). This CDR3 contains 17 residues. V gave up 6 bases and J gave up 5 bases, with 24 bases separating them. In germline, CDR1 is MNHNY, CDR2 SVGAGI (reference sequence). CDR3 DNA: TGTGCCAGCAGCCACGACACCACGGGAGTCCGGAGAGATACGCAGTATTTT. Its protein product is CASSHDTTGVRRDTQYF.

This clonotype was detected only a few times. The chain has TRBV6-1 and TRBJ2-1; 9 nucleotides line up with TRBD2. Looked up from germline, CDR1 is MNHNS and CDR2 is SASEGT. The CDR3 length is 15 residues. The ends lost 2 bases at V and 10 bases at J; junction bases unmatched: 9. The CDR3 is CASSERAGGRTEQFF. The CDR3 nucleotides are TGTGCCAGCAGTGAAAGAGCGGGGGGCCGTACCGAGCAGTTCTTC.

The chain carries TRBV12-3 or TRBV12-4 and TRBJ2-1; D possibly corresponds to TRBD1 (6 bases). V shed 6 bases and J shed 7 bases, with 10 bases lying between them. CDR3 length: 12 residues. CDR3 sequence reads: CASSPDRNEQFF. CDR3 nucleotides: TGTGCCAGCAGCCCTGACAGGAATGAGCAGTTCTTC.

In this sample, this clonotype turned up once. The chain recombines TRBV7-9 with TRBJ1-5; 7 nucleotides agree with TRBD1. The J segment lost 3 bases and the V segment lost 4 bases, leaving 3 bases of the junction unmatched. This CDR3 region has 14 residues. The germline CDR1 and CDR2 sequences are SEHNR and FQNEAQ (reference sequence). This CDR3 reads CASSWTGFNQPQHF. The DNA for the CDR3 is TGTGCCAGCAGCTGGACAGGATTCAATCAGCCCCAGCATTTT.

V is TRBV7-9 and J is TRBJ1-1; 10 bases agree with TRBD1. This CDR3 is built from 16 residues. Germline V gives CDR1 SEHNR, CDR2 FQNEAQ (reference sequence). V was pared by 5 bases and J by 3 bases, with 9 bases of the junction left unmatched. The CDR3 DNA reads as TGTGCCAGCAGCCCATCCCGACAGGGGGCCGACACTGAAGCTTTCTTT. Residues: CASSPSRQGADTEAFF.

This chain links TRBV14 with TRBJ2-2; no definite D call. CDR3 size: 15 residues. Germline V lookup: CDR1 SGHDN, CDR2 FVKESK. The V end lost 1 base, the J end lost 6 bases, and 12 bases lay between the germline ends. CDR3 amino acids: CASSQALPRAGELFF. CDR3 nucleotide sequence: TGTGCCAGCAGCCAAGCCCTTCCAAGGGCCGGGGAGCTGTTTTTT.